The rows below give T cell receptor beta chains drawn from one sample of a study of cytomegalovirus exposure and HLA in healthy donors. The table came from immunoSEQ multiplex PCR; TCRdb's copy has only in-frame clones and leaves some out. Here the sample spans around 54,000 clones, around 80% being singletons. Input material: PBMCs. The receptors derive from a man under 40 in good health and CMV-seropositive. The CDR3 runs from the conserved cysteine through the conserved F or W. The D gene is left open where the match is weak. Expanded clones are given a class, and other clones once, few, many or no size at all.

TRBJ1-1 once NA TRBV28 CASSLVQGMNTEAFF TGTGCCAGCAGTTTGGTACAGGGCATGAACACTGAAGCTTTCTTT
TRBJ1-2 NA NA TRBV6-1 CASSESGGIYGYTF TGTGCCAGCAGTGAATCGGGGGGAATCTATGGCTACACCTTC
TRBJ1-6 NA NA TRBV10-2 CASSGQGGISPLHF TGCGCCAGCAGTGGGCAGGGAGGAATTTCACCCCTCCACTTT
TRBJ1-3 NA NA TRBV6-1 CASPAKTPGNTIYF TGTGCCAGTCCGGCGAAGACACCTGGAAACACCATATATTTT
TRBJ1-1 NA TRBD1 TRBV7-3 CASSLGQGQAYTEAFF TGTGCCAGCAGCCTAGGACAGGGGCAAGCTTACACTGAAGCTTTCTTT
TRBJ2-1 NA NA TRBV7-3 CASSLSGPSNEQFF TGTGCCAGCAGCTTAAGCGGGCCATCCAATGAGCAGTTCTTC
TRBJ2-7 NA NA TRBV4-1 CASSPPGGGSSYEQYF TGCGCCAGCAGCCCCCCAGGCGGAGGATCCTCCTACGAGCAGTACTTC
TRBJ1-1 NA NA TRBV11-2 CASSLDFGQLITEAFF TGTGCCAGCAGCTTAGATTTCGGACAACTCATCACTGAAGCTTTCTTT
TRBJ1-5 NA TRBD1 TRBV10-3 CAISGAGTGNQPQHF TGTGCCATCAGTGGGGCCGGGACAGGGAATCAGCCCCAGCATTTT
TRBJ1-1 few TRBD1 TRBV28 CASSFLTGLAEAFF TGTGCCAGCAGTTTTCTGACAGGGCTAGCTGAAGCTTTCTTT
TRBJ1-6 NA NA TRBV9 CASSVDINSPLHF TGTGCCAGCAGCGTAGACATTAATTCACCCCTCCACTTT
TRBJ2-3 NA TRBD2 TRBV7-3 CASSLGRASDTQYF TGTGCCAGCAGCTTAGGGAGGGCCTCAGATACGCAGTATTTT
TRBJ2-7 NA TRBD1 TRBV7-9 CASILGQGAPYEQYF TGTGCCAGCATCCTGGGACAGGGGGCTCCCTACGAGCAGTACTTC
TRBJ2-4 NA TRBD2 TRBV6-1 CASILAGGQNIQYF TGTGCCAGCATCCTAGCGGGGGGGCAAAACATTCAGTACTTC
TRBJ1-2 NA NA TRBV4-1 CASSSRQAGYGYTF TGCGCCAGCAGCTCAAGACAGGCCGGCTATGGCTACACCTTC
TRBJ2-5 NA TRBD2 TRBV5-1 CASSSRGGFQETQYF TGCGCCAGCAGCTCCCGGGGGGGCTTTCAGGAGACCCAGTACTTC
TRBJ1-5 once NA TRBV2 CASRISGTPNQPQHF TGTGCCAGCAGAATTTCCGGGACACCTAATCAGCCCCAGCATTTT
TRBJ1-1 NA TRBD1 TRBV27 CASSTTGGRWTEAFF TGTGCCAGCAGCACGACAGGGGGGAGGTGGACTGAAGCTTTCTTT
TRBJ2-5 few NA TRBV5-1 CASSLREVRETQYF TGCGCCAGCAGCTTAAGGGAGGTGAGGGAGACCCAGTACTTC
TRBJ2-7 NA TRBD1 TRBV27 CASRTGAREQYF TGTGCCAGCAGAACAGGGGCGAGGGAGCAGTACTTC
TRBJ1-2 few NA TRBV7-9 CASSLSLQDGYTF TGTGCCAGCAGCTTATCTCTACAGGATGGCTACACCTTC
TRBJ1-1 few NA TRBV10-3 CASNVQGSTEAFF TGTGCCAGCAACGTACAGGGAAGCACTGAAGCTTTCTTT
TRBJ2-3 NA NA TRBV7-6 CASSPRQGRSTDTQYF TGTGCCAGCAGCCCCCGGCAGGGTAGAAGCACAGATACGCAGTATTTT
TRBJ1-5 NA TRBD1 TRBV10-3 CAISTDRGNQPQHF TGTGCCATCAGTACGGACAGGGGAAATCAGCCCCAGCATTTT
TRBJ2-3 NA TRBD1 TRBV7-3 CASSLTSGGGGFTDTQYF TGTGCCAGCAGCTTAACTTCAGGGGGCGGAGGGTTCACAGATACGCAGTATTTT
TRBJ2-1 NA NA TRBV7-3 CASSPRIGDNEQFF TGTGCCAGCAGCCCACGTATCGGGGATAATGAGCAGTTCTTC
TRBJ1-1 NA NA TRBV5-1 CASSFLQSGNTEAFF TGCGCCAGCAGCTTTCTCCAGTCTGGGAACACTGAAGCTTTCTTT
TRBJ2-7 NA NA TRBV7-4 CASSPEGLSYEQYF TGTGCCAGCAGCCCGGAGGGGTTGTCCTACGAGCAGTACTTC
TRBJ2-2 NA NA TRBV7-7 CASSLSPQTGELFF TGTGCCAGCAGCTTATCTCCCCAGACCGGGGAGCTGTTTTTT
TRBJ1-5 NA NA TRBV28 CASSFDQPQHF TGTGCCAGCAGTTTCGATCAGCCCCAGCATTTT
TRBJ2-3 NA TRBD2 TRBV5-5 CASSTRGGNTDAQYF TGTGCCAGCAGCACGCGGGGGGGAAACACAGATGCGCAGTATTTT
TRBJ1-3 NA NA TRBV6-6 CASSYSSVRAGNTIYF TGTGCCAGCAGTTACTCGTCGGTCAGGGCCGGAAACACCATATATTTT
TRBJ2-7 NA NA TRBV27 CTTGPYYEQYF TGTACTACAGGGCCTTACTACGAGCAGTACTTC
TRBJ1-5 NA NA TRBV13 CASSLGGQPQHF TGTGCCAGCAGCTTAGGGGGCCAGCCCCAGCATTTT
TRBJ1-5 NA TRBD1 TRBV6-1 CASSERGQGVWQPQHF TGTGCCAGCAGTGAAAGGGGACAGGGGGTGTGGCAGCCCCAGCATTTT
TRBJ2-2 NA TRBD2 TRBV10-2 CASSDRTRGAGELFF TGCGCCAGCAGTGATCGGACTAGAGGGGCCGGGGAGCTGTTTTTT
TRBJ1-1 NA TRBD1 TRBV2 CASSHEWTGNTEAFF TGTGCCAGCAGCCATGAATGGACAGGGAACACTGAAGCTTTCTTT
TRBJ1-2 NA NA TRBV7-6 CASSSRVNYGYTF TGTGCCAGCAGCTCTCGCGTGAACTATGGCTACACCTTC
TRBJ1-6 NA NA TRBV5-4 CASSFGLRSSYNSPLHF TGTGCCAGCAGCTTTGGACTGAGGAGCTCCTATAATTCACCCCTCCACTTT
TRBJ1-4 NA TRBD1 TRBV27 CASSFMGTGNNEKLFF TGTGCCAGCAGTTTTATGGGGACAGGGAATAATGAAAAACTGTTTTTT
TRBJ2-1 NA NA TRBV7-6 CASSPTASSYNEQFF TGTGCCAGCAGCCCGACAGCCAGCTCCTACAATGAGCAGTTCTTC
TRBJ2-6 NA NA TRBV6-1 CAAAGSAGANVLTF TGTGCTGCTGCCGGTTCGGCTGGGGCCAACGTCCTGACTTTC
TRBJ2-7 NA NA TRBV7-6 CASSPQAGLTSYEQYF TGTGCCAGCAGCCCCCAGGCGGGGCTTACCTCCTACGAGCAGTACTTC
TRBJ1-2 NA TRBD1 TRBV7-9 CASSPFPGGNYGYTF TGTGCCAGCAGCCCGTTCCCAGGGGGGAACTATGGCTACACCTTC
TRBJ1-1 NA NA TRBV25-1 CASSESAGGVTEAFF TGTGCCAGCAGTGAATCGGCGGGGGGCGTCACTGAAGCTTTCTTT
TRBJ2-5 NA NA TRBV28 CASSPPRGRETQYF TGTGCCAGCAGCCCCCCCAGGGGGAGGGAGACCCAGTACTTC
TRBJ2-7 once NA TRBV5-6 CASSTRALVSSYEQYF TGTGCCAGCAGCACCCGCGCACTGGTTAGCTCCTACGAGCAGTACTTC
TRBJ2-1 NA TRBD2 TRBV9 CASSPQLAGYNEQFF TGTGCCAGCAGCCCCCAACTAGCGGGGTACAATGAGCAGTTCTTC
TRBJ1-6 NA NA TRBV27 CASSPRQSSSPLHF TGTGCCAGCAGTCCCAGACAGAGTAGCTCACCCCTCCACTTT
TRBJ2-3 NA TRBD2 TRBV4-2 CASSQAGTSGTDTQYF TGTGCCAGCAGCCAAGCCGGGACTAGCGGCACAGATACGCAGTATTTT
TRBJ2-6 NA TRBD2 TRBV15 CATSRVAGDRASGANVLTF TGTGCCACCAGCAGGGTTGCGGGAGACCGGGCCTCTGGGGCCAACGTCCTGACTTTC
TRBJ1-6 few TRBD1 TRBV6-5 CASSRTGGSALHF TGTGCCAGCAGCCGGACAGGGGGTTCAGCCCTCCACTTT
TRBJ2-7 NA NA TRBV29-1 CSVLRDSEQYF TGCAGCGTTCTTAGGGACTCCGAGCAGTACTTC
TRBJ2-1 NA TRBD2 TRBV7-2 CASSLVWLAGENYNEQFF TGTGCCAGCAGCTTAGTCTGGCTAGCGGGGGAGAACTACAATGAGCAGTTCTTC
TRBJ1-1 few NA TRBV4-1 CASSQEPLGSTEAFF TGCGCCAGCAGCCAAGAACCTCTGGGGAGCACTGAAGCTTTCTTT
TRBJ2-1 NA TRBD1 TRBV7-7 CASSTDRVDEQFF TGTGCCAGCAGCACTGACAGGGTTGATGAGCAGTTCTTC
TRBJ1-5 NA NA TRBV28 CASSLSSYQPQHF TGTGCCAGCAGTTTGAGTTCTTATCAGCCCCAGCATTTT
TRBJ2-1 NA NA TRBV4-2 CASSQEASVNNEQFF TGTGCCAGCAGCCAAGAGGCTAGCGTAAACAATGAGCAGTTCTTC
TRBJ1-1 NA TRBD1 TRBV5-1 CASSLETGSTTEAFF TGCGCCAGCAGCTTGGAGACAGGGTCGACCACTGAAGCTTTCTTT